This T cell receptor beta chain was recovered during a study of cytomegalovirus exposure and HLA in healthy donors. General study findings and limits: Most TCR sequences were uncommon, yet certain public TCRs appeared in many donors. Researchers counted roughly 150 TCR beta chains as cytomegalovirus-associated. Under in vitro conditions, a few CMV-associated chains were confirmed as specific for CMV antigens.

Donors were drawn from the roughly 120-subject validation cohort, separate from the approximately 640-subject first cohort. On this clone: What it recognizes is unknown.

Sequenced by immunoSEQ multiplex PCR; TCRdb stores in-frame clones only, minus some. Here the sample spans about 74,000 clones, 94% being singletons. V shed 2 bases and J shed 0 bases, with 17 bases lying between them. CDR1 LNHDA and CDR2 SQIVND come from the germline V gene (reference sequence). The CDR3 spans 18 residues. This clonotype originated in a woman between 18 and 30 years old in good health and CMV-seropositive. Input material: PBMCs. The chain is built from TRBV19 and TRBJ1-5; no clear D. The CDR3 loop reads CASSIRRDSFNSNQPQHF. DNA for the CDR3: TGTGCCAGTAGTATACGCCGGGATTCTTTTAATAGCAATCAGCCCCAGCATTTT.